The 18 T cell receptor beta chains listed next were all sequenced from one sample in a study of T-cell reconstitution after alpha-beta-depleted transplantation in children. The library targeted TCRbeta and was prepared with unique molecular identifiers. TCRdb re-analysed the PCR reads in MiXCR, keeping a single row per CDR3 protein. The sample lists about 420,000 distinct CDR3 sequences, under 20% occurring once. The specimen was PBMCs, mostly from graft donor cells, collected 360 days after TCRalphabeta/CD19-depleted stem cell transplant. These receptors were obtained from a boy in the first two years of life who had a stem cell transplant for Wiskott-Aldrich syndrome, so the T cells may come from the graft donor.

The table lists this clonotype with a few counts. The chain joins TRBV12-3 or TRBV12-4 to TRBJ2-7, with D perhaps TRBD1 (5 bases). The V end was cut by 0 bases, the J end by 0 bases, with 6 bases between. The CDR3 is 14 amino acids. The CDR3 nucleotides are TGTGCCAGCAGTTTAGCAGGGGTCTCCTACGAGCAGTACTTC. It codes for CASSLAGVSYEQYF.

This chain links TRBV3-1 with TRBJ1-3; D gene unclear. The V and J ends lost 1 base and 4 bases respectively, with 8 bases between them. The CDR3 has 14 amino acids. Germline V gives CDR1 LGHDT, CDR2 YNNKEL (reference sequence). CDR3 residues: CASSQGGWGNTIYF. DNA for the CDR3: TGTGCCAGCAGCCAAGGAGGATGGGGAAACACCATATATTTT. The variable domain in full, with the rest retrieved from reference TRBV3-1 and TRBJ1-3, is DTAVSQTPKYLVTQMGNDKSIKCEQNLGHDTMYWYKQDSKKFLKIMFSYNNKELIINETVPNRFSPKSPDKAHLNLHINSLELGDSAVYFCASSQGGWGNTIYFGEGSWLTVV.

This chain joins TRBV29-1 and TRBJ2-5; 7 bases line up with TRBD2. From germline, CDR1 is SQVTM and CDR2 ANQGSEA. The V and J ends lost 8 bases and 4 bases, in that order; junction bases with no gene match: 16. The CDR3 length is 15 residues. This chain's CDR3 is CSSFSGRASRETQYF. The CDR3 DNA reads TGCAGCTCCTTTAGTGGGAGGGCCTCTCGAGAGACCCAGTACTTC.

There are a few counts of this clonotype. The chain carries TRBV10-3 and TRBJ2-3; no reliable D call. Per the germline V gene, CDR1 is ENHRY and CDR2 is SYGVKD. The CDR3 is 13 amino acids. Trimming shortened V by 8 bases and J by 2 bases, and 11 bases separated the two germline ends. The CDR3 loop is CAIRPAYTDTQYF. In DNA, the CDR3 is TGTGCCATCCGACCAGCCTACACAGATACGCAGTATTTT.

This chain uses TRBV18 with TRBJ2-5; D ambiguous. V was trimmed by 3 bases and J by 5 bases, leaving 19 bases between them. Germline V gene data show CDR1 as KGHSH and CDR2 as LQKENI. This CDR3 region has 16 residues. The CDR3 spells CASSPIRFSAFETQYF. CDR3 nucleotides: TGTGCCAGCTCACCGATTCGTTTCTCGGCGTTTGAGACCCAGTACTTC.

V usage is TRBV12-3 or TRBV12-4 and J usage is TRBJ2-1; D perhaps matches TRBD2 (7 bases). V was trimmed by 6 bases and J by 6 bases, leaving 15 bases between them. The CDR3 runs 14 residues. The CDR3 sequence is CASSPMGGLNEQFF. The CDR3 coding sequence is TGTGCCAGCAGCCCCATGGGGGGGCTCAATGAGCAGTTCTTC.

The chain employs TRBV4-1 and TRBJ2-3; 8 nucleotides align to TRBD2. With 0 bases clipped from V and 2 bases from J, the junction kept 7 bases outside the gene matches. Germline CDR1 and CDR2: MGHRA and YSYEKL. There are 17 residues in the CDR3. As DNA, the CDR3 is TGCGCCAGCAGCCAAGATAAGGCTAGCGGGTCCACAGATACGCAGTATTTT. Residues: CASSQDKASGSTDTQYF.

This clonotype was counted a few times. V is TRBV7-8 and J is TRBJ2-3; the match to TRBD2 covers 7 bases. Germline loops: CDR1 SGHVS, CDR2 FQNEAQ. CDR3 length: 17 amino acids. The V gene end was trimmed by 5 bases and the J gene end by 4 bases; junction bases not matched to a gene: 15. The DNA of the CDR3 is TGTGCCAGCAGCCCGACCCTAGCGGCACGGGAAGCAGATACGCAGTATTTT. Translation gives CASSPTLAAREADTQYF.

The chain recombines TRBV5-1 with TRBJ2-7, with 7 bases identical to TRBD1. The CDR3 runs to 15 residues. Germline trimming cut 0 bases from V and 5 bases from J; bases unmatched to any gene: 8. Looked up from germline, CDR1 is SGHRS and CDR2 is YFSETQ. CDR3 residues: CASSLEGAYIDEQYF. In DNA, the CDR3 is TGCGCCAGCAGCTTGGAGGGGGCGTACATCGACGAGCAGTACTTC.

The chain combines TRBV24-1 with TRBJ2-1, with TRBD1 identical over 7 bases. The ends lost 5 bases at V and 0 bases at J; junction bases unmatched: 24. This CDR3 has 22 residues. Germline V gives CDR1 KGHDR, CDR2 SFDVKD. CDR3 in DNA: TGTGCCACCAGTGGACGGCCCTCGGACAGGTCGGCTATTGGGAGCTCCTACAATGAGCAGTTCTTC. It translates to CATSGRPSDRSAIGSSYNEQFF.

This clonotype was counted only a few times. The chain couples TRBV7-9 to TRBJ2-2; 9 bases agree with TRBD2. With 6 bases clipped from V and 2 bases from J, the junction kept 7 bases outside the gene matches. The CDR3 spans 16 residues. CDR1 and CDR2 (germline): SEHNR, FQNEAQ (reference sequence). CDR3 region: CASSPLAGVNTGELFF. CDR3 nucleotides: TGTGCCAGCAGTCCATTAGCGGGAGTTAACACCGGGGAGCTGTTTTTT.

V usage is TRBV7-8 and J usage is TRBJ2-3; TRBD2 aligns across 7 bases. Germline V gives CDR1 SGHVS, CDR2 FQNEAQ. The CDR3 is 16 amino acids. The V and J ends lost 5 bases and 6 bases, in that order; junction bases with no gene match: 14. The chain's CDR3 is CASSPSWAGAIDTQYF. In DNA, the CDR3 is TGTGCCAGCAGCCCGTCGTGGGCGGGAGCGATCGATACGCAGTATTTT.

This chain joins TRBV25-1 and TRBJ2-7, with TRBD1 matching over 7 bases. This CDR3 is 14 amino acids long. With 6 bases clipped from V and 0 bases from J, the junction kept 5 bases outside the gene matches. Germline V CDR1 and CDR2: MGHDK, SYGVNS. The DNA for the CDR3 is TGTGCCAGCAGGGGGGACAGAAGCTCCTACGAGCAGTACTTC. As protein: CASRGDRSSYEQYF.

The chain links TRBV24-1 to TRBJ2-1, with 7 bases matching TRBD2. Unmatched junction bases numbered 4, after V lost 1 base and J lost 2 bases. Looked up from germline, CDR1 is KGHDR and CDR2 is SFDVKD. The CDR3 totals 16 residues. CDR3 bases: TGTGCCACCAGTGATTTAGCGGGGCCTACCTACAATGAGCAGTTCTTC. It yields the protein CATSDLAGPTYNEQFF.

The chain couples TRBV11-3 to TRBJ2-5, with a tentative D call TRBD2 (5 bases). V lost 6 bases to trimming and J lost 2 bases, with 19 bases between them. The CDR3 contains 16 residues. The germline CDR1 and CDR2 sequences are SGHNT and YENEEA. In nucleotides, the CDR3 is TGTGCCAGCAGTAACCCTCCGGGGTCACTTCAAGAGACCCAGTACTTC. It codes for CASSNPPGSLQETQYF.

Many counts were recorded for this clonotype. The rearrangement links TRBV4-3 to TRBJ1-1; D is perhaps TRBD1 (5 bases). This CDR3 spans 13 amino acids. V was shortened by 2 bases and J by 3 bases, with 7 bases between the two germline ends. Germline V lookup: CDR1 LGHNA, CDR2 YSLEER. The CDR3 sequence: CASSQLGDTEAFF. CDR3 DNA sequence: TGCGCCAGCAGCCAACTGGGGGACACTGAAGCTTTCTTT.

This rearrangement joins TRBV29-1 to TRBJ2-1; no clear D. Germline CDR1 and CDR2: SQVTM and ANQGSEA. This CDR3 comprises 14 residues. V was pared by 6 bases and J by 2 bases, with 14 bases between. The CDR3 DNA reads TGCAGCGTCTTTACAGCGAAGCCCTACAATGAGCAGTTCTTC. This sequence encodes CSVFTAKPYNEQFF.

This chain uses TRBV10-3 with TRBJ2-1; 8 nucleotides agree with TRBD2. The trim removed 6 bases at V and 5 bases at J, leaving 9 bases unmatched. The CDR3 is 15 amino acids. Germline-derived CDR1 and CDR2 are ENHRY and SYGVKD. CDR3 in DNA: TGTGCCATCAGCTCAAGCGGGAGCGGCGACAATGAGCAGTTCTTC. Its translation is CAISSSGSGDNEQFF.